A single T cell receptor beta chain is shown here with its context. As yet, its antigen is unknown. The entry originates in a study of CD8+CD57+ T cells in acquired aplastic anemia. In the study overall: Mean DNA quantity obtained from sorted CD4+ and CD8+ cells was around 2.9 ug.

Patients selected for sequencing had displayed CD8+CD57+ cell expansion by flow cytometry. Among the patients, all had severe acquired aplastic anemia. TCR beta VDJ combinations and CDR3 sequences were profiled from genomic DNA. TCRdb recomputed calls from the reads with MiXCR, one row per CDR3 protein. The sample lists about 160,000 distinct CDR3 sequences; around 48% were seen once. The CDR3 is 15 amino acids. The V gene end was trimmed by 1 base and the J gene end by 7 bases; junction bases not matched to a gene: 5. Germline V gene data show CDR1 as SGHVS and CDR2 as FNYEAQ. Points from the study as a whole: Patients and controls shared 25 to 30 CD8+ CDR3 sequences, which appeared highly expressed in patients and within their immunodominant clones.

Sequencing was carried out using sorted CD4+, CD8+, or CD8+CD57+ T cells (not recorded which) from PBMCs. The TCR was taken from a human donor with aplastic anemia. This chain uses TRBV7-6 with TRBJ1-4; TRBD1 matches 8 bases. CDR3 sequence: CASSLVTGGGEKLFF. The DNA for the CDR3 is TGTGCCAGCAGCTTAGTAACAGGGGGTGGTGAAAAACTGTTTTTT.